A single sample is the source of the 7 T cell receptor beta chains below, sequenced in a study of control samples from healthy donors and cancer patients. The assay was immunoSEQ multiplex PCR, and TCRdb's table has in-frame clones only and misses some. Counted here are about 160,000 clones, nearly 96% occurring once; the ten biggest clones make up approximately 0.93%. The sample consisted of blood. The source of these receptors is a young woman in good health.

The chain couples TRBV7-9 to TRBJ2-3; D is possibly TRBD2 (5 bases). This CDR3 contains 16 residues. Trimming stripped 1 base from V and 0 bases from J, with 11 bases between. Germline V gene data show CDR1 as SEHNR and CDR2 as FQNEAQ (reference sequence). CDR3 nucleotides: TGTGCCAGCAGCTTAGTGCCTAGCCCTAGCACAGATACGCAGTATTTT. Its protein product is CASSLVPSPSTDTQYF.

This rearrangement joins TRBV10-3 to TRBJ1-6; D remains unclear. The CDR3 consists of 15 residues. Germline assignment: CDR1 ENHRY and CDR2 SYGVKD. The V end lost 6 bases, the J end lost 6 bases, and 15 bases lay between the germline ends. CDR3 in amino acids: CAIREPDSLNSPLHF. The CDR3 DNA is TGTGCCATCAGGGAGCCAGATAGTCTTAATTCACCCCTCCACTTT.

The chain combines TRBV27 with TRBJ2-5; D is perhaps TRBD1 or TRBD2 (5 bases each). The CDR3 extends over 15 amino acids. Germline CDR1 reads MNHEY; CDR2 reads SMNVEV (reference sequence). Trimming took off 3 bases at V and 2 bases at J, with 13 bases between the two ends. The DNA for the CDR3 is TGTGCCAGCAGTTTTGTCGGGGCTACACAAGAGACCCAGTACTTC. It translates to CASSFVGATQETQYF.

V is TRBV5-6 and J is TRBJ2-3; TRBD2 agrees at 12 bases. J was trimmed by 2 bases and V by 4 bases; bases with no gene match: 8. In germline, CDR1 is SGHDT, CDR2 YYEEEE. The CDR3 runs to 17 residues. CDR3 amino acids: CASSLGLAGSHTDTQYF. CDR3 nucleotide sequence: TGTGCCAGCAGCCTCGGACTAGCGGGATCTCACACAGATACGCAGTATTTT. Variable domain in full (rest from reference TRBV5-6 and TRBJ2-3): DAGVTQSPTHLIKTRGQQVTLRCSPKSGHDTVSWYQQALGQGPQFIFQYYEEEERQRGNFPDRFSGHQFPNYSSELNVNALLLGDSALYLCASSLGLAGSHTDTQYFGPGTRLTVL.

The CDR3: CATSDLRVNEQFF. In nucleotides, the CDR3 is TGTGCCACCAGTGATTTGAGGGTCAATGAGCAGTTCTTC. The chain joins TRBV24-1 to TRBJ2-1, with D unclear. Germline assignment: CDR1 KGHDR and CDR2 SFDVKD. The CDR3 loop spans 13 amino acids. The V and J ends lost 0 bases and 6 bases respectively, with 5 bases between them.

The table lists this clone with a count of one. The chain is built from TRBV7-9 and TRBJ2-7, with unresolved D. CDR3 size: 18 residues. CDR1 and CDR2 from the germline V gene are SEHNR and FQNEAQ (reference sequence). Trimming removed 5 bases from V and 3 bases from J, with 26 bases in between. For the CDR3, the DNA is TGTGCCAGCAGCATACAATCCCTCGACTCCACTGTACGCTACGAGCAGTACTTC. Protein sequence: CASSIQSLDSTVRYEQYF.

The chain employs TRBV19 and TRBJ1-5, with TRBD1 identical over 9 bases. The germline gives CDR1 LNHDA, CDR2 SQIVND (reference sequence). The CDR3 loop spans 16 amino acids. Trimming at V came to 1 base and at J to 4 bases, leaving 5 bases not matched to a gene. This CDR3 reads CASSIAGTGYNQPQHF. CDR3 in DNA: TGTGCCAGTAGTATAGCCGGGACAGGGTATAATCAGCCCCAGCATTTT.